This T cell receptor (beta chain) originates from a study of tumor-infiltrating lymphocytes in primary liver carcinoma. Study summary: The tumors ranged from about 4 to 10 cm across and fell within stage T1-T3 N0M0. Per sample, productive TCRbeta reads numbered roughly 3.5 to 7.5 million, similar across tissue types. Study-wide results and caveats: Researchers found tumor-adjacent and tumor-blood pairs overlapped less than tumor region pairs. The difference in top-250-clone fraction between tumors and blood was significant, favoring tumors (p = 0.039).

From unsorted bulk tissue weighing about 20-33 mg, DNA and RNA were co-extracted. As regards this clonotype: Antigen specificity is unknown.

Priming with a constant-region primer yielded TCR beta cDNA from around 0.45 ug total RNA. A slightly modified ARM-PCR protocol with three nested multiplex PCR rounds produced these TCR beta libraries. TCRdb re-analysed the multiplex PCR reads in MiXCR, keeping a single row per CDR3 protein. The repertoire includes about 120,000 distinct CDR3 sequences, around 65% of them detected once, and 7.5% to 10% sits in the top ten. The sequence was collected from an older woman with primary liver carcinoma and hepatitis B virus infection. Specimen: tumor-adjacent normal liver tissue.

For the CDR3, the DNA is TGTGCCAGCAGAGCTCGAGACAGGGGGCGCAAGAGGTGGAGTAACACTGAAGCTTTCTTT. Its translation is CASRARDRGRKRWSNTEAFF. The chain combines TRBV11-2 with TRBJ1-1; 10 positions match TRBD1. Losses at the gene ends were 6 bases for V and 2 bases for J; bases not matched to a gene: 21. Germline CDR1 reads SGHAT; CDR2 reads FQNNGV. The CDR3 contains 20 residues. Variable domain in full (rest from reference TRBV11-2 and TRBJ1-1): EAGVAQSPRYKIIEKRQSVAFWCNPISGHATLYWYQQILGQGPKLLIQFQNNGVVDDSQLPKDRFSAERLKGVDSTLKIQPAKLEDSAVYLCASRARDRGRKRWSNTEAFFGQGTRLTVV.